The sample holds a few counts of the clone carrying this T cell receptor beta chain. How the authors handled the data: Estimates of nucleated cell counts were drawn from the amplification of reference gene primers. Data came from immunoSEQ multiplex PCR; TCRdb stores just in-frame clones and leaves some out. That table furnishes V, J and clone size, whereas the DNA furnished D and trimming. Among over 250,000 clones listed, around 86% were seen once. V was clipped by 2 bases and J by 6 bases, with 8 bases between them. The CDR3 runs to 13 residues. Germline values: CDR1 SNHLY, CDR2 FYNNEI. Cohort assignment relied on participant-reported clinical history. The recovered donors of Cohort 3 showed two negative PCRs, clearance, or symptom resolution. The data belong to a study of blood T cell repertoires in COVID-19. About the research overall: Italy, Spain and the United States were the sources of the convalescent and acute COVID-19 samples.

The sequenced material came from PBMCs or T cells enriched from blood (not recorded which). This TCR was recovered from a woman younger than 35 who had recovered from COVID-19. The chain carries TRBV2 and TRBJ1-5; D remains ambiguous. CDR3 nucleotides: TGTGCCAGCAGTGAAAGTTCTATTCAGCCCCAGCATTTT. This encodes CASSESSIQPQHF.